The 26 T cell receptor beta chains listed next were all sequenced from one sample in a study of OX40 agonist ivuxolimab in advanced cancers. This table comes from immunoSEQ multiplex PCR, and its TCRdb copy is limited to in-frame clones, with some not included. The sample yields about 89,000 clones, around 84% seen once. The source material was CD4+ or CD8+ T cells sorted from blood, sampled in a trial of the OX40 agonist ivuxolimab. The source is an adult with an advanced solid tumor such as melanoma, head and neck, liver or kidney cancer.

The chain recombines TRBV5-5 with TRBJ2-2; D may be TRBD2 (6 bases). Per germline, CDR1 SGHKS and CDR2 YYEKEE (reference sequence). CDR3 length: 14 amino acids. Trimming stripped 5 bases from V and 5 bases from J, with 13 bases between. The CDR3 here is CASRRGAWTGELFF. The CDR3 region has the DNA TGTGCCAGCAGGCGCGGGGCCTGGACCGGGGAGCTGTTTTTT.

V and J are TRBV5-6 and TRBJ2-7; TRBD1 or TRBD2 may be the D gene (5 bases each). Deletions cut 4 bases from V and 6 bases from J, with 11 bases between. CDR3 length: 12 residues. Germline CDR1 and CDR2: SGHDT and YYEEEE. The CDR3 DNA follows: TGTGCCAGCAGCCCGGGACCCCTCGAGCAGTACTTC. Its protein is CASSPGPLEQYF.

This clone was seen just once. The V gene is TRBV6-6, the J gene TRBJ2-7; the D is unclear. The CDR3 covers 14 residues. Per germline, CDR1 MNHNY and CDR2 SVGAGI (reference sequence). V lost 3 bases and J lost 6, with 15 bases in between. The CDR3 sequence is CASSYPAKGREQYF. As DNA, the CDR3 is TGTGCCAGCAGTTATCCCGCAAAGGGTCGCGAGCAGTACTTC.

This clone was seen repeatedly, ten times or more. The chain employs TRBV13 and TRBJ1-1, with D possibly matching TRBD1 (5 bases). There are 15 residues in the CDR3. Trimming took 6 bases from V and 0 from J, leaving 14 bases between them. Germline V gene sequence: CDR1 PRHDT, CDR2 FYEKMQ (reference sequence). The CDR3, as DNA: TGTGCCAGCAGAACAAGGGGCGGTCTGAACACTGAAGCTTTCTTT. Protein: CASRTRGGLNTEAFF.

The chain carries TRBV19 and TRBJ1-2; a possible D gene is TRBD1 (5 bases). V shed 5 bases and J shed 0 bases, with 13 bases lying between them. The V gene's germline CDR1 is LNHDA and CDR2 SQIVND (reference sequence). The CDR3 runs to 15 residues. The CDR3 is CASSGGWAANYGYTF. The CDR3 DNA is TGTGCCAGTAGTGGGGGGTGGGCGGCTAACTATGGCTACACCTTC. The variable domain in full, with the rest retrieved from reference TRBV19 and TRBJ1-2, is DGGITQSPKYLFRKEGQNVTLSCEQNLNHDAMYWYRQDPGQGLRLIYYSQIVNDFQKGDIAEGYSVSREKKESFPLTVTSAQKNPTAFYLCASSGGWAANYGYTFGSGTRLTVV.

CDR3 in amino acids: CAMAQREAHNEQFF. CDR3 DNA sequence: TGTGCCATGGCCCAGCGGGAGGCCCACAATGAGCAGTTCTTC. The rearrangement links TRBV10-3 to TRBJ2-1, with 9 bases that match TRBD2. Germline CDR1 reads ENHRY; CDR2 reads SYGVKD. This CDR3 comprises 14 residues. After removal of 9 bases from V and 5 bases from J, the junction contained 8 bases not matched to a gene.

This chain's CDR3 is CASSQTGGSYEQYF. As DNA, the CDR3 is TGTGCCAGCAGTCAGACAGGGGGATCCTACGAGCAGTACTTC. V is TRBV7-2 and J is TRBJ2-7, with TRBD1 matching over 9 bases. This CDR3 contains 14 residues. V gave up 6 bases and J gave up 1 base; unmatched junction bases: 4. The germline V gene has CDR1 SGHTA and CDR2 FQGNSA.

The chain recombines TRBV7-2 with TRBJ2-7, with D unresolved. This CDR3 is built from 13 residues. The V and J ends lost 5 bases and 4 bases respectively, with 12 bases between them. Germline V gene sequence: CDR1 SGHTA, CDR2 FQGNSA. CDR3 sequence (DNA): TGTGCCAGCAGCACTACTCCCCCATACGAGCAGTACTTC. It yields the protein CASSTTPPYEQYF.

The chain carries TRBV7-9 and TRBJ1-1; D might be TRBD1 (6 bases). The CDR3 is made up of 16 amino acids. Trimming took off 0 bases at V and 4 bases at J, with 15 bases between the two ends. Germline values: CDR1 SEHNR, CDR2 FQNEAQ (reference sequence). The CDR3 nucleotides are TGTGCCAGCAGCTTAGCGGTAGCCAGGGGTGGCACTGAAGCTTTCTTT. Protein product: CASSLAVARGGTEAFF.

The CDR3 DNA is TGTGCCAGTTCGGGACATTACACTGAAGCTTTCTTT. This codes for CASSGHYTEAFF. The chain employs TRBV19 and TRBJ1-1, with D perhaps matching TRBD1 (6 bases). The CDR3 covers 12 residues. V lost 8 bases, J lost 3 bases, and 10 bases lay in between. Germline CDR1 reads LNHDA; CDR2 reads SQIVND (reference sequence).

The chain couples TRBV30 to TRBJ1-2; D gene uncertain. The germline gives CDR1 GTSNPN, CDR2 SVGIG (reference sequence). Deletions cut 2 bases from V and 4 bases from J, with 20 bases between. There are 16 residues in the CDR3. Written as DNA, the CDR3 is TGTGCCTGGAGTCGGGGAACGGATTACTATGGCTATGGCTACACCTTC. It codes for CAWSRGTDYYGYGYTF.

The chain recombines TRBV19 with TRBJ1-5; 9 bases align to TRBD1. J was trimmed by 3 bases and V by 7 bases; bases with no gene match: 7. Germline CDR1 LNHDA, CDR2 SQIVND (reference sequence). The CDR3 covers 15 residues. The CDR3: CASIIRDRANQPQHF. The CDR3 DNA follows: TGTGCCAGTATAATCCGGGACAGGGCCAATCAGCCCCAGCATTTT.

The rearrangement links TRBV4-1 to TRBJ1-5; maybe TRBD1 (6 bases). CDR3 length equals 13 residues. Looked up from germline, CDR1 is MGHRA and CDR2 is YSYEKL. V gave up 5 bases and J gave up 5 bases, with 10 bases separating them. DNA for the CDR3: TGCGCCAGCAGCACAGGGTCGGATCAGCCCCAGCATTTT. As protein: CASSTGSDQPQHF.

The genes are TRBV5-1 and TRBJ2-7; 7 bases agree with TRBD1. The CDR3 is 15 amino acids. V was clipped by 4 bases and J by 6 bases; unmatched bases: 13. Germline CDR1 SGHRS, CDR2 YFSETQ. DNA for the CDR3: TGCGCCAGCAGCCGCCTTGGACAGGCGGCCAGCGAGCAGTACTTC. It translates to CASSRLGQAASEQYF.

This clone was seen only once. The chain couples TRBV6-5 to TRBJ2-3; D is undetermined. The CDR3 consists of 14 residues. Germline assignment: CDR1 MNHEY and CDR2 SVGAGI. V was cut by 4 bases and J by 7 bases, with 15 bases left in between. This CDR3 is CASSSSSSTYTQYF. CDR3 in DNA: TGTGCCAGCAGTTCCTCATCTAGTACCTATACGCAGTATTTT.

The chain uses TRBV7-8 and TRBJ1-4; TRBD1 is a possible D gene (5 bases). V lost 6 bases to trimming and J lost 5 bases, with 16 bases between them. Per the germline V gene, CDR1 is SGHVS and CDR2 is FQNEAQ. The CDR3 extends over 15 amino acids. CDR3 loop: CASRYGTARNEKLFF. The CDR3 nucleotides are TGTGCCAGCAGGTACGGGACGGCGAGGAATGAAAAACTGTTTTTT.

The chain combines TRBV25-1 with TRBJ1-1; TRBD1 agrees at 8 bases. The CDR3 spans 13 residues. The V and J ends lost 6 bases and 3 bases, in that order; junction bases with no gene match: 3. Germline CDR1 is MGHDK and CDR2 is SYGVNS. The CDR3 loop reads CASSTGGYTEAFF. CDR3 sequence (DNA): TGTGCCAGCAGCACAGGGGGATACACTGAAGCTTTCTTT.

Concerning this clone itself: One end of the junction does not line up with germline, which may come from a read error. V gene TRBV2 combines with J gene TRBJ1-5; 7 nucleotides match TRBD1. This CDR3 has 15 amino acids. Germline lookup yields CDR1 SNHLY and CDR2 FYNNEI. CDR3 loop: CASREGGGSNQPQHF. Written as DNA, the CDR3 is TGTGCCAGCAGGGAAGGGGGCGGGAGCAATCAGCCCCAGCATTTT.

V and J are TRBV5-5 and TRBJ1-2; 7 nucleotides agree with TRBD1. The CDR3 has 14 amino acids. Trimming took 5 bases from V and 6 from J; bases not matched to a gene: 10. Germline V gene sequence: CDR1 SGHKS, CDR2 YYEKEE (reference sequence). CDR3 nucleotide sequence: TGTGCCAGCAGGTTCAGGGGGTCCGGGGATGGCTACACCTTC. This encodes CASRFRGSGDGYTF. Supplemented by reference TRBV5-5 and TRBJ1-2, the full variable domain reads DAGVTQSPTHLIKTRGQQVTLRCSPISGHKSVSWYQQVLGQGPQFIFQYYEKEERGRGNFPDRFSARQFPNYSSELNVNALLLGDSALYLCASRFRGSGDGYTFGSGTRLTVV.

For the CDR3, the DNA is TGTGCCAGCAGCTTGGGGGACAGCGAAGCTTTCTTT. Translation: CASSLGDSEAFF. The J gene is TRBJ1-1, the V gene TRBV5-6, with 7 bases matching TRBD1. V trimming: 0 bases; J trimming: 8 bases; junction bases outside the gene matches: 1. This CDR3 spans 12 amino acids. Germline lookup yields CDR1 SGHDT and CDR2 YYEEEE.

The V gene is TRBV27, the J gene TRBJ2-2; unclear D gene. The CDR3 contains 13 residues. Trimming took 5 bases from V and 2 from J, leaving 6 bases between them. The germline V gene encodes CDR1 MNHEY and CDR2 SMNVEV (reference sequence). The DNA of the CDR3 is TGTGCCAGCAGTGACCGAAACACCGGGGAGCTGTTTTTT. Translated, it gives CASSDRNTGELFF.

The chain has TRBV7-6 and TRBJ1-2; 7 positions agree with TRBD1. Trimming took 6 bases from V and 4 from J; bases not matched to a gene: 5. Per the germline V gene, CDR1 is SGHVS and CDR2 is FNYEAQ. CDR3 length: 13 residues. CDR3 amino acids: CASSRQGAYGYTF. The CDR3 DNA sequence: TGTGCCAGCAGTCGACAGGGCGCCTATGGCTACACCTTC. The full variable domain, completed using reference TRBV7-6 and TRBJ1-2, is GAGVSQSPRYKVTKRGQDVALRCDPISGHVSLYWYRQALGQGPEFLTYFNYEAQQDKSGLPNDRFSAERPEGSISTLTIQRTEQRDSAMYRCASSRQGAYGYTFGSGTRLTVV.

This clone showed up just once. This chain links TRBV29-1 with TRBJ1-1; no reliable D call. The CDR3 contains 12 residues. Trimming took off 4 bases at V and 4 bases at J, with 10 bases between the two ends. Germline lookup yields CDR1 SQVTM and CDR2 ANQGSEA. This CDR3 is CSVVGEATEAFF. Written as DNA, the CDR3 is TGCAGCGTTGTGGGTGAAGCCACTGAAGCTTTCTTT.

This chain uses TRBV14 with TRBJ2-5, with 9 bases aligning to TRBD2. V trimming: 4 bases; J trimming: 5 bases; junction bases outside the gene matches: 11. Germline V gene lookup returns CDR1 SGHDN and CDR2 FVKESK. The CDR3 is 16 amino acids. DNA for the CDR3: TGTGCCAGCAGCCTGTTTAGCGGGGGCCATGGGGAGACCCAGTACTTC. This gives the protein CASSLFSGGHGETQYF.

The chain combines TRBV5-1 with TRBJ2-3; a possible D gene is TRBD2 (5 bases). The CDR3 spans 15 residues. Per the germline V gene, CDR1 is SGHRS and CDR2 is YFSETQ. V gave up 4 bases and J gave up 1 base, with 13 bases separating them. The CDR3 DNA reads TGCGCCAGCAGCCGGCCCGAGAGGGGCACAGATACGCAGTATTTT. Residues: CASSRPERGTDTQYF.

J is TRBJ1-6 and V is TRBV18, with D perhaps matching TRBD1 (5 bases). Per the germline V gene, CDR1 is KGHSH and CDR2 is LQKENI. The CDR3 consists of 15 residues. Trimming pared 3 bases from V and 7 bases from J, leaving 13 bases between. CDR3 sequence: CASSPPGRDNSPLHF. CDR3 nucleotide sequence: TGTGCCAGCTCACCCCCGGGCAGGGACAATTCACCCCTCCACTTT. Using reference TRBV18 and TRBJ1-6 for the parts outside the CDR3, the full variable domain is NAGVMQNPRHLVRRRGQEARLRCSPMKGHSHVYWYRQLPEEGLKFMVYLQKENIIDESGMPKERFSAEFPKEGPSILRIQQVVRGDSAAYFCASSPPGRDNSPLHFGNGTRLTVT.